This TCR beta chain was obtained from a study of cytomegalovirus exposure and HLA in healthy donors. The CDR3 length is 15 residues. V was cut by 4 bases and J by 4 bases, with 13 bases left in between. Germline V gene sequence: CDR1 SNHLY, CDR2 FYNNEI. On this clone itself: Antigen: not known.

Study-wide results and caveats: It was found in a later analysis that first-cohort TCR clusters tended to co-occur in the 95 to 150 validation repertoires. The authors listed roughly 150 TCR beta chains as cytomegalovirus-associated. The dataset shows that most TCR sequences were rare, while some public TCRs occurred in many donors.

Libraries were prepared by immunoSEQ multiplex PCR; TCRdb keeps only in-frame clonotypes and omits some of them. The profile shows roughly 180,000 clones, roughly 86% of them singletons. The sequenced sample consisted of PBMCs. The gene calls are TRBV2 and TRBJ2-2; either TRBD1 or TRBD2 may fit D (5 bases each). This clonotype was obtained from a man aged 25-40 years in good health and CMV-seropositive. Here the CDR3 DNA reads TGTGCCAGCAGTGGAGGGACCGCGTCCACCGGGGAGCTGTTTTTT. The encoded protein is CASSGGTASTGELFF.